Below, one TCR beta chain is given with its context. Its antigen remains unknown. Healthy bone marrow donors formed the donor group. This CDR3 region has 15 residues. Germline CDR1 SNHLY, CDR2 FYNNEI. V shed 2 bases, J shed 3 bases, and the junction held 4 bases outside the gene matches. This specimen comes from a study of cytomegalovirus exposure and HLA in healthy donors. Study-level results: Some V segments could not be told apart, so they were left out, TRBV6-2 and TRBV6-3 among them. There were a few CMV-associated chains whose specificity for CMV antigens was confirmed in vitro. In an earlier analysis, productive rearrangement rates for most beta V segments clustered near 87% or 30%.

PCR employed 60 Vbeta and 13 Jbeta primers. The data were produced by immunoSEQ multiplex PCR, yet TCRdb's version contains in-frame clones alone and is incomplete. The profile covers tens of thousands of clones, with around 73% appearing a single time and about 3% taken by the ten largest. The receptor was isolated from a woman in her forties in good health and CMV-seronegative. V usage is TRBV2 and J usage is TRBJ2-3; 8 nucleotides match TRBD1. Source material: PBMCs. CDR3 bases: TGTGCCAGCAGTGAACAGGGGGCAGGGACAGATACGCAGTATTTT. This gives the protein CASSEQGAGTDTQYF.